This entry lists 26 T cell receptor beta chains sequenced from one sample in a study of cytomegalovirus exposure and HLA in healthy donors. 13 Jbeta primers and 60 Vbeta primers were used for the PCR. Measured with immunoSEQ multiplex PCR; TCRdb has only the in-frame clones, and not every one. The data hold about 120,000 clones, with about three quarters observed a single time. The sequencing sample was made of PBMCs. The receptor source for this set is a woman in her thirties in good health and CMV-seropositive.

This chain joins TRBV5-6 and TRBJ1-6; a weak D match, TRBD1 (5 bases). This CDR3 region has 14 residues. CDR1 and CDR2 from the germline V gene are SGHDT and YYEEEE. V was cut by 4 bases and J by 8 bases, with 13 bases left in between. The CDR3 loop reads CASSRGGGDSPLHF. DNA of the CDR3: TGTGCCAGCAGCCGCGGAGGAGGGGATTCACCCCTCCACTTT. The complete variable domain, with remaining parts taken from reference TRBV5-6 and TRBJ1-6, reads DAGVTQSPTHLIKTRGQQVTLRCSPKSGHDTVSWYQQALGQGPQFIFQYYEEEERQRGNFPDRFSGHQFPNYSSELNVNALLLGDSALYLCASSRGGGDSPLHFGNGTRLTVT.

This clone was seen a single time. The rearrangement joins TRBV20-1 to TRBJ2-7; the D is unclear. This CDR3 region has 11 residues. Germline assignment: CDR1 DFQATT and CDR2 SNEGSKA (reference sequence). Trimming left V 3 bases short and J 7 bases short, with 10 bases between. This CDR3 is CSARGLDEQYF. The CDR3, as DNA: TGCAGTGCTAGGGGCTTGGATGAGCAGTACTTC.

This clone was counted once. The chain recombines TRBV5-1 with TRBJ1-2; D not certain. The V and J ends lost 4 bases and 1 base respectively, with 14 bases between them. Germline values: CDR1 SGHRS, CDR2 YFSETQ. CDR3 length: 15 residues. CDR3 in amino acids: CASSPGSGSNYGYTF. The CDR3 coding sequence is TGCGCCAGCAGCCCCGGTTCGGGGAGTAACTATGGCTACACCTTC.

The chain combines TRBV7-2 with TRBJ1-2; D unclear. Germline values: CDR1 SGHTA, CDR2 FQGNSA. This CDR3 comprises 12 residues. The ends were cut back, 6 bases at V and 8 bases at J, with 13 bases in the middle. The CDR3 here is CASSPAGLGYTF. The DNA for the CDR3 is TGTGCCAGCAGTCCAGCGGGCTTAGGCTACACCTTC.

The genes are TRBV9 and TRBJ2-5; 8 nucleotides agree with TRBD2. The germline gives CDR1 SGDLS, CDR2 YYNGEE. This CDR3 is built from 16 residues. The V segment lost 2 bases and the J segment 1 base; nucleotides outside the gene matches: 7. The CDR3 DNA is TGTGCCAGCAGCGTGGGCCCCAGCGGGGGCCAAGAGACCCAGTACTTC. It codes for CASSVGPSGGQETQYF.

The gene calls are TRBV7-2 and TRBJ2-7; 12 bases are shared with TRBD2. The V gene end was trimmed by 4 bases and the J gene end by 9 bases; junction bases not matched to a gene: 7. The CDR3 runs 14 residues. Per the germline V gene, CDR1 is SGHTA and CDR2 is FQGNSA. CDR3 DNA: TGTGCCAGCAGCTCTAGCGGGGGGGCGAGCGGGCAGTACTTC. Its protein product is CASSSSGGASGQYF.

This chain connects TRBV11-2 to TRBJ2-2, with TRBD1 as a possible D gene (6 bases). CDR1 is SGHAT, CDR2 FQNNGV, per germline. The CDR3 length is 16 residues. The V end was cut by 0 bases, the J end by 4 bases, with 12 bases between. The CDR3 region has the DNA TGTGCCAGCAGCTTAGATCGACAGGTCGGCACCGGGGAGCTGTTTTTT. Translating it yields CASSLDRQVGTGELFF.

This clone was seen a few times. This chain links TRBV4-2 with TRBJ1-6; 8 bases line up with TRBD1. The CDR3 loop spans 17 amino acids. CDR1 LGHNA and CDR2 YNFKEQ come from the germline V gene. J gave up 7 bases and V 4 bases, and 12 bases lay outside the gene matches. CDR3 DNA sequence: TGTGCCAGCAGCCGCCCCGGGACAGGTTCCGCAAATTCACCCCTCCACTTT. The encoded protein is CASSRPGTGSANSPLHF.

V and J are TRBV7-2 and TRBJ2-5; D gene uncertain. CDR1 and CDR2 from the germline V gene are SGHTA and FQGNSA. The CDR3 loop spans 14 amino acids. Trimming pared 5 bases from V and 0 bases from J, leaving 10 bases between. In nucleotides, the CDR3 is TGTGCCAGCAGCGCGGTGTGGCACCAAGAGACCCAGTACTTC. Translated: CASSAVWHQETQYF. The variable domain in full, with the rest retrieved from reference TRBV7-2 and TRBJ2-5, is GAGVSQSPSNKVTEKGKDVELRCDPISGHTALYWYRQSLGQGLEFLIYFQGNSAPDKSGLPSDRFSAERTGGSVSTLTIQRTQQEDSAVYLCASSAVWHQETQYFGPGTRLLVL.

This clone was detected only a few times. The CDR3, as DNA: TGTGCCAGCAGCTTAACCGGGACAGGGCTGAACGAGCAGTACTTC. Amino acids: CASSLTGTGLNEQYF. V usage is TRBV7-3 and J usage is TRBJ2-7; TRBD1 aligns across 9 bases. CDR1 is SGHTA and CDR2 is FQGTGA in the germline V gene. V dropped 0 bases and J dropped 5; count of bases not matched to a gene: 5. The CDR3 has 15 amino acids.

This clone turned up a few times. The chain couples TRBV23-1 to TRBJ1-2, with D tentatively TRBD1 (5 bases). TRBV23-1 is sorted into the ORF group, with uncertain function. CDR3 length: 20 amino acids. V lost 0 bases, J lost 2 bases, and 25 bases lay in between. The CDR3 loop is CASSQSGGHFVTIPNYGYTF. Here the CDR3 DNA reads TGCGCCAGCAGTCAATCGGGAGGACACTTTGTCACGATCCCAAACTATGGCTACACCTTC.

The chain is built from TRBV10-3 and TRBJ1-5; the match to TRBD1 covers 7 bases. CDR3 length: 14 amino acids. The trim removed 2 bases at V and 9 bases at J, leaving 7 bases unmatched. CDR1 is ENHRY, CDR2 SYGVKD, per germline. The CDR3 DNA reads as TGTGCCATCAGTGAGGGGGGACAGAGCTCGCCCCAGCATTTT. Translating it yields CAISEGGQSSPQHF.

V usage is TRBV7-2 and J usage is TRBJ2-3; 9 bases are a match to TRBD2. Germline V gives CDR1 SGHTA, CDR2 FQGNSA. Trimming took 6 bases from V and 5 from J; bases not matched to a gene: 15. The CDR3 consists of 17 residues. The CDR3 DNA follows: TGTGCCAGCAGTAGCGCCCCGGCGGGGGGGCTGGGAGATACGCAGTATTTT. This codes for CASSSAPAGGLGDTQYF.

This chain joins TRBV5-1 and TRBJ2-5; a possible D gene is TRBD2 (6 bases). V was shortened by 1 base and J by 5 bases, with 18 bases between the two germline ends. Germline-derived CDR1 and CDR2 are SGHRS and YFSETQ. There are 16 residues in the CDR3. Here the CDR3 reads CASSLSGGVTQETQYF. DNA of the CDR3: TGCGCCAGCAGCTTGAGTGGCGGGGTTACCCAGGAGACCCAGTACTTC.

V usage is TRBV27 and J usage is TRBJ2-3, with D hard to call. The CDR3 has 12 amino acids. Germline V CDR1 and CDR2: MNHEY, SMNVEV (reference sequence). Between the trimmed V and J ends, which lost 7 bases and 6 bases, there was a span of 11 bases. The CDR3 DNA reads as TGTGCCAGCAAAAGCACCGGGGATACGCAGTATTTT. It translates to CASKSTGDTQYF.

J is TRBJ2-1 and V is TRBV15; 8 bases line up with TRBD2. The CDR3 consists of 12 residues. Per germline, CDR1 LNHNV and CDR2 YYDKDF (reference sequence). Germline trimming cut 4 bases from V and 10 bases from J; bases unmatched to any gene: 3. The CDR3 bases are TGTGCCACCAGCACGTTAGCGGGGGAGCAGTTCTTC. Its protein product is CATSTLAGEQFF.

The chain uses TRBV18 and TRBJ2-1; 11 positions agree with TRBD1. Germline-derived CDR1 and CDR2 are KGHSH and LQKENI. This CDR3 spans 14 amino acids. V lost 5 bases and J lost 9; bases outside the gene matches: 6. CDR3 amino acids: CASSTRDRGGEQFF. The CDR3 DNA reads TGTGCCAGCTCAACCCGGGACAGGGGGGGTGAGCAGTTCTTC.

In DNA, the CDR3 is TGTGCCAGCAGCCCCCGCAGGGGGCTGGGATCACCCCTCCACTTT. It translates to CASSPRRGLGSPLHF. This chain joins TRBV7-2 and TRBJ1-6; 8 nucleotides line up with TRBD1. The trim removed 5 bases at V and 10 bases at J, leaving 10 bases unmatched. Germline assignment: CDR1 SGHTA and CDR2 FQGNSA. CDR3 length: 15 residues.

The J gene is TRBJ2-3, the V gene TRBV7-9; 7 nucleotides match TRBD2. The CDR3 has 15 residues. Germline V CDR1 and CDR2: SEHNR, FQNEAQ (reference sequence). The V segment lost 3 bases and the J segment 3 bases; nucleotides outside the gene matches: 6. Here the CDR3 DNA reads TGTGCCAGCAGCTTTATCAGCGGGGTTACAGATACGCAGTATTTT. It encodes CASSFISGVTDTQYF.

This chain connects TRBV19 to TRBJ1-5; 9 nucleotides line up with TRBD1. The J call may be in error: the DNA end matches TRBJ2-3 better. Looked up from germline, CDR1 is LNHDA and CDR2 is SQIVND (reference sequence). The CDR3 runs 15 residues. CDR3 protein: CASSVDRGGNQPQYF. The DNA of the CDR3 is TGTGCCAGTAGTGTGGACAGGGGCGGCAATCAGCCCCAGTATTTT.

This sequence joins TRBV9 and TRBJ2-5, with 8 bases identical to TRBD1. Per germline, CDR1 SGDLS and CDR2 YYNGEE. Germline trimming cut 4 bases from V and 1 base from J; bases unmatched to any gene: 6. This CDR3 has 15 residues. In DNA, the CDR3 is TGTGCCAGCAGCAGACAGGGGACAAGCCAAGAGACCCAGTACTTC. Protein sequence: CASSRQGTSQETQYF.

V is TRBV29-1 and J is TRBJ2-5, with 9 bases identical to TRBD2. The germline gives CDR1 SQVTM, CDR2 ANQGSEA. The ends lost 6 bases at V and 2 bases at J; junction bases unmatched: 7. The CDR3 loop spans 14 amino acids. CDR3 protein: CSVEDSGGQETQYF. The CDR3 nucleotides read TGCAGCGTGGAGGATAGCGGGGGTCAAGAGACCCAGTACTTC.

The rearrangement uses TRBV4-3 and TRBJ2-6; 11 positions match TRBD2. The CDR3 length is 20 residues. Germline CDR1 is LGHNA and CDR2 is YSLEER. J was trimmed by 4 bases and V by 2 bases; bases with no gene match: 13. CDR3: CASSQKGGLAGGEGANVLTF. The CDR3 bases are TGCGCCAGCAGCCAAAAGGGCGGGCTAGCGGGGGGAGAAGGGGCCAACGTCCTGACTTTC.

This chain uses TRBV5-6 with TRBJ2-7; tentative D call: TRBD1 (5 bases). Trimming stripped 4 bases from V and 4 bases from J, with 15 bases between. The CDR3 runs to 14 residues. Germline loops: CDR1 SGHDT, CDR2 YYEEEE. CDR3 protein: CASSPVGQPYEQYF. CDR3 in DNA: TGTGCCAGCAGCCCCGTGGGGCAACCTTACGAGCAGTACTTC.

The rearrangement joins TRBV5-1 to TRBJ1-1, with D possibly being TRBD1 (6 bases). The CDR3 contains 15 residues. Trimming removed 0 bases from V and 1 base from J, with 10 bases in between. Germline V gene lookup returns CDR1 SGHRS and CDR2 YFSETQ. The CDR3 DNA is TGCGCCAGCAGCTTGGGCGGGGGCACGAACACTGAAGCTTTCTTT. Its protein is CASSLGGGTNTEAFF.

The gene calls are TRBV7-9 and TRBJ1-6; D perhaps matches TRBD1 (5 bases). Per germline, CDR1 SEHNR and CDR2 FQNEAQ (reference sequence). V shed 4 bases and J shed 7 bases, with 11 bases lying between them. The CDR3 extends over 14 amino acids. CDR3 residues: CASSSRQTNSPLHF. The CDR3, as DNA: TGTGCCAGCAGCTCAAGACAGACGAATTCACCCCTCCACTTT.